Below, 13 T cell receptor beta chains from the same sample are listed, as sequenced in a study of blood T cell repertoires in COVID-19. Clones were read by immunoSEQ multiplex PCR, and TCRdb kept only the in-frame ones, dropping some. In the table there are 140,000 to 150,000 clones, 86% of which are singletons. The sequenced sample was PBMCs or T cells enriched from blood (not recorded which). These receptors were obtained from a man over 45 who had recovered from COVID-19.

This chain uses TRBV24-1 with TRBJ1-3; D might be TRBD1 (6 bases). The CDR3 extends over 17 amino acids. Germline values: CDR1 KGHDR, CDR2 SFDVKD. The V end lost 3 bases, the J end lost 1 base, and 15 bases lay between the germline ends. The CDR3 loop is CATSDPREGGSGNTIYF. In DNA form, the CDR3 reads TGTGCCACCAGTGATCCCCGAGAGGGGGGGTCTGGAAACACCATATATTTT.

The V call is TRBV27, the J call TRBJ2-1; 9 bases fit TRBD1. Germline CDR1 MNHEY, CDR2 SMNVEV (reference sequence). The CDR3 contains 12 residues. The ends lost 5 bases at V and 14 bases at J; junction bases unmatched: 7. In DNA form, the CDR3 reads TGTGCCAGCAGTGGGACAGGGAGGAGGGAGTTCTTC. This gives the protein CASSGTGRREFF.

The rearrangement joins TRBV24-1 to TRBJ2-1; 9 bases match TRBD2. The CDR3 runs 16 residues. From germline, CDR1 is KGHDR and CDR2 SFDVKD. With 4 bases clipped from V and 3 bases from J, the junction kept 6 bases outside the gene matches. CDR3 nucleotide sequence: TGTGCCACCAGTGACCCGACTAGCGGATACTACAATGAGCAGTTCTTC. Protein: CATSDPTSGYYNEQFF.

V usage is TRBV5-1 and J usage is TRBJ2-2, with TRBD2 identical over 8 bases. This CDR3 spans 19 amino acids. CDR1 and CDR2 from the germline V gene are SGHRS and YFSETQ. Trimming took 0 bases from V and 0 from J; bases not matched to a gene: 10. CDR3 protein: CASSLGPSGLITNTGELFF. CDR3 sequence (DNA): TGCGCCAGCAGCTTGGGCCCTAGCGGGCTTATAACGAACACCGGGGAGCTGTTTTTT.

There are a few counts of this clone. The V call is TRBV18, the J call TRBJ2-2; 13 bases map to TRBD2. V was pared by 4 bases and J by 9 bases, with 17 bases of the junction left unmatched. Per the germline V gene, CDR1 is KGHSH and CDR2 is LQKENI. The CDR3 extends over 19 amino acids. DNA for the CDR3: TGTGCCAGCTCACGCACCGGGACTAGCGGGGTTACGTCTTCTCGGGAGCTGTTTTTT. Translating gives CASSRTGTSGVTSSRELFF.

The chain employs TRBV30 and TRBJ2-1; D is possibly TRBD2 (6 bases). Trimming stripped 3 bases from V and 4 bases from J, with 16 bases between. The V gene's germline CDR1 is GTSNPN and CDR2 SVGIG (reference sequence). The CDR3 has 15 residues. For the CDR3, the DNA is TGTGCCTGGAGCGGCGGGATAGCGGTATACAATGAGCAGTTCTTC. This sequence encodes CAWSGGIAVYNEQFF.

The chain uses TRBV5-8 and TRBJ1-1; 10 bases are shared with TRBD1. The J segment lost 0 bases and the V segment lost 4 bases, leaving 9 bases of the junction unmatched. The CDR3 has 17 amino acids. The germline V gene encodes CDR1 SGHTS and CDR2 YDEGEE. CDR3 in amino acids: CASSGGQGPELNTEAFF. Written as DNA, the CDR3 is TGTGCCAGCAGCGGGGGACAGGGGCCGGAGTTGAACACTGAAGCTTTCTTT.

The rearrangement links TRBV2 to TRBJ2-7; a weak D match, TRBD1 (6 bases). From germline, CDR1 is SNHLY and CDR2 FYNNEI. The CDR3 is 13 amino acids. V lost 3 bases to trimming and J lost 3 bases, with 9 bases between them. For the CDR3, the DNA is TGTGCCAGCAGTGAGTCCAGGGGCTACGAGCAGTACGTC. Translation gives CASSESRGYEQYV.

As concerns this clone: The junction and the germline gene differ at one end; a read error may be behind it. The rearrangement links TRBV29-1 to TRBJ2-1, with D hard to call. This CDR3 has 14 amino acids. In germline, CDR1 is SQVTM, CDR2 ANQGSEA. The CDR3 protein is CSVEDLSSYNEQFF. CDR3 nucleotide sequence: TGCAGCGTCGAAGACTTGAGCTCCTACAATGAGCAGTTCTTC.

The rearrangement links TRBV11-3 to TRBJ2-3; D uncertain. The germline gives CDR1 SGHNT, CDR2 YENEEA. This CDR3 contains 12 residues. V dropped 3 bases and J dropped 3 bases, with 4 bases sitting between them. The CDR3 sequence is CASSFRTDTQYF. The DNA of the CDR3 is TGTGCCAGCAGCTTCCGTACAGATACGCAGTATTTT.

V gene TRBV11-1 combines with J gene TRBJ2-5; TRBD2 is a possible D gene (5 bases). This CDR3 comprises 14 residues. In germline, CDR1 is SGHAT, CDR2 FQDESV (reference sequence). The V end lost 1 base, the J end lost 5 bases, and 11 bases lay between the germline ends. This CDR3 reads CASSLGGFGETQYF. The CDR3 DNA sequence: TGTGCCAGCAGCTTAGGAGGGTTCGGGGAGACCCAGTACTTC.

The chain recombines TRBV30 with TRBJ2-7; D is possibly TRBD1 (5 bases). The germline V and J ends were trimmed by 2 bases and 2 bases, with 13 bases remaining between them. The CDR3 sequence is 14 residues long. Germline lookup yields CDR1 GTSNPN and CDR2 SVGIG (reference sequence). The CDR3 loop reads CAWSRTWSTYEQYF. CDR3 nucleotide sequence: TGTGCCTGGAGTCGGACATGGAGTACCTACGAGCAGTACTTC.

The CDR3 bases are TGTGCCAGCAGCTTATCTAGCGGTCTTTACAATGAGCAGTTCTTC. Amino acids: CASSLSSGLYNEQFF. The V gene is TRBV7-8, the J gene TRBJ2-1; 7 nucleotides line up with TRBD2. There are 15 residues in the CDR3. Germline V gene sequence: CDR1 SGHVS, CDR2 FQNEAQ. The junction had 5 bases not matched to a gene; V was cut back by 2 bases and J by 4 bases.